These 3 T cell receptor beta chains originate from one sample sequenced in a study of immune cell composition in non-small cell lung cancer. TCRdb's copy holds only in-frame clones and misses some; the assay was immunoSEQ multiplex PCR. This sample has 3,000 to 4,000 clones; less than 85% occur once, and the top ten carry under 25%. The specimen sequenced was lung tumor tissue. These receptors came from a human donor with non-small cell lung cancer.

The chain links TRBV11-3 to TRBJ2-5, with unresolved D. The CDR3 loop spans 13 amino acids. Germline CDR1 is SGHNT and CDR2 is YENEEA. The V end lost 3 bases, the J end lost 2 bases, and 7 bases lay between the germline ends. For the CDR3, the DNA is TGTGCCAGCAGCTTGTTAGCACAAGAGACCCAGTACTTC. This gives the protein CASSLLAQETQYF. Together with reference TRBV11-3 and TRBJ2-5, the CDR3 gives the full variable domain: EAGVVQSPRYKIIEKKQPVAFWCNPISGHNTLYWYLQNLGQGPELLIRYENEEAVDDSQLPKDRFSAERLKGVDSTLKIQPAELGDSAVYLCASSLLAQETQYFGPGTRLLVL.

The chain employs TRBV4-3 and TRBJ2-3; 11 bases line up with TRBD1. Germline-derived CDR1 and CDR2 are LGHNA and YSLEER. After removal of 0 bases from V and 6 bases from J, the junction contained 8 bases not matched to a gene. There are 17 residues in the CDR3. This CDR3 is CASSQDPGQGATDTQYF. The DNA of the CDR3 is TGCGCCAGCAGCCAAGATCCTGGACAGGGGGCAACGGATACGCAGTATTTT.

CDR3 sequence reads: CSVGDREDSPLHF. In DNA, the CDR3 is TGCAGCGTTGGCGACAGGGAAGATTCACCCCTCCACTTT. The chain employs TRBV29-1 and TRBJ1-6; TRBD1 agrees at 7 bases. Germline CDR1 reads SQVTM; CDR2 reads ANQGSEA. V was pared by 4 bases and J by 8 bases, with 5 bases of the junction left unmatched. The CDR3 contains 13 residues.